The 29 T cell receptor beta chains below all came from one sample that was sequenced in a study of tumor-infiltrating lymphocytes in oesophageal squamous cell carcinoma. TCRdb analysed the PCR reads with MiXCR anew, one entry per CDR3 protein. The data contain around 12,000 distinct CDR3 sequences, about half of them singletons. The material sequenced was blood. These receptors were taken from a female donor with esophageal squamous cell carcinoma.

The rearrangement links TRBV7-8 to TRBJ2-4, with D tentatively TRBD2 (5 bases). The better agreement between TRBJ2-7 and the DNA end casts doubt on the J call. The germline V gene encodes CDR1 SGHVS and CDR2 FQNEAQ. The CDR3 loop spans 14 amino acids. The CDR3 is CASSLAGSVYEQYF. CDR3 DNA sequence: TGTGCCAGCAGCTTAGCGGGGAGTGTCTACGAGCAGTACTTC.

DNA for the CDR3: TGTGCCAGCAGCTTAACCCAGGGGGAAAATGAGCAGTTCTTC. The encoded protein is CASSLTQGENEQFF. The genes are TRBV7-9 and TRBJ2-5, with 7 bases that match TRBD1. The end of the DNA fits TRBJ2-1 better, so the J call may be wrong. Germline V lookup: CDR1 SEHNR, CDR2 FQNEAQ (reference sequence). This CDR3 region has 14 residues.

The CDR3: CASSLATIRETQFF. The CDR3 nucleotides read TGTGCCAGCAGCTTAGCAACGATCCGGGAGACCCAGTTCTTC. The V and J genes are TRBV11-2 and TRBJ2-4, with a weak D call TRBD2 (6 bases). The end of the DNA aligns better with TRBJ2-1, so the J call may be wrong. The length of the CDR3 is 14 residues. Germline lookup yields CDR1 SGHAT and CDR2 FQNNGV.

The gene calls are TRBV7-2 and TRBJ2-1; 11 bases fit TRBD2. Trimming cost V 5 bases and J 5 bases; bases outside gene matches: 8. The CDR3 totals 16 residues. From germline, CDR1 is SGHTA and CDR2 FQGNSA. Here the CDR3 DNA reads TGTGCCAGCAGCCTAGGTTTTAGCGGGGGGGACAATGAGCAGTTCTTC. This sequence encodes CASSLGFSGGDNEQFF. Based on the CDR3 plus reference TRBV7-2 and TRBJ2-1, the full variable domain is GAGVSQSPSNKVTEKGKDVELRCDPISGHTALYWYRQSLGQGLEFLIYFQGNSAPDKSGLPSDRFSAERTGGSVSTLTIQRTQQEDSAVYLCASSLGFSGGDNEQFFGPGTRLTVL.

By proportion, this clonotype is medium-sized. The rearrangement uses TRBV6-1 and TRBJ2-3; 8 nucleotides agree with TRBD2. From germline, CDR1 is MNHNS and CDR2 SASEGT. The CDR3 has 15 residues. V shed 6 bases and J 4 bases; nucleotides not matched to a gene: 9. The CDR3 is CASSPRSGGSDTQYF. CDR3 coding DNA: TGTGCCAGCAGCCCCAGGAGCGGGGGATCAGATACGCAGTATTTT.

CDR3 amino acids: CASTSGLAGYKPDTQYF. CDR3 sequence (DNA): TGTGCCAGCACCTCGGGACTAGCGGGTTATAAACCAGATACGCAGTATTTT. The chain joins TRBV6-8 to TRBJ2-3; 12 nucleotides agree with TRBD2. The CDR3 sequence is 17 residues long. CDR1 and CDR2 from the germline V gene are MNHGY and SAAAGT. With 7 bases clipped from V and 4 bases from J, the junction kept 12 bases outside the gene matches.

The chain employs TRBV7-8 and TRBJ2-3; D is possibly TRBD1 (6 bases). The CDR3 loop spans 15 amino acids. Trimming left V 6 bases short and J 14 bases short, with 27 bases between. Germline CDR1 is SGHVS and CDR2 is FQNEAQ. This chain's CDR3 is CASRLGHANTGELYF. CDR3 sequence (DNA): TGTGCCAGCAGATTGGGACACGCGAACACCGGGGAGCTGTATTTT.

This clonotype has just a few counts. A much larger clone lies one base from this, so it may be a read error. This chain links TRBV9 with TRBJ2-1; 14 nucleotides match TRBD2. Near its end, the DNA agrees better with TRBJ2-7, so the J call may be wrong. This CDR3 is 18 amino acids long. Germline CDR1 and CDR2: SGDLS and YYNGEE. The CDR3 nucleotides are TGTGCCAGCAGCTCAGGACTAGCGGGGGGTTCGCCCTACAATGAGCAGTACTTC. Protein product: CASSSGLAGGSPYNEQYF.

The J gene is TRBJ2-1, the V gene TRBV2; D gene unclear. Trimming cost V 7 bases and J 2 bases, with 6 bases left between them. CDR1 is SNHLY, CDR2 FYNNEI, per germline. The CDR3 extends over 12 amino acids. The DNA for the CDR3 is TGTGCCAGCATCGCGACCTACAATGAGCAGTTCTTC. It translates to CASIATYNEQFF.

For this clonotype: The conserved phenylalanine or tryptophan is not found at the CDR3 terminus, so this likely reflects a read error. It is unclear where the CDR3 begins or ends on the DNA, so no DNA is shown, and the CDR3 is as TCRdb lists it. CDR3 in amino acids: CASSLSITS. V is TRBV7-2 and J is TRBJ2-3; the table names TRBD2, a call not compared with the DNA. The CDR3 is 9 residues long, ends included. Germline lookup yields CDR1 SGHTA and CDR2 FQGNSA.

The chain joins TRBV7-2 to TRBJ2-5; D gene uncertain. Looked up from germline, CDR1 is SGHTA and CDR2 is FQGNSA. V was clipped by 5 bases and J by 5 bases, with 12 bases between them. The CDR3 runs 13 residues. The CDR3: CASSKQAQETQYF. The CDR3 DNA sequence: TGTGCCAGCAGCAAACAAGCCCAGGAGACCCAGTACTTC.

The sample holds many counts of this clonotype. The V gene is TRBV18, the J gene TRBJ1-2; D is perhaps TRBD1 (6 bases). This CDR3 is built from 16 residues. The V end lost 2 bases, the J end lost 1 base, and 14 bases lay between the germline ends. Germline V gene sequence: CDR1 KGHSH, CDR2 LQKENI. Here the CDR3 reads CASSPTLGQFNYGYTF. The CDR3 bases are TGTGCCAGCTCACCAACCCTCGGACAGTTTAACTATGGCTACACCTTC.

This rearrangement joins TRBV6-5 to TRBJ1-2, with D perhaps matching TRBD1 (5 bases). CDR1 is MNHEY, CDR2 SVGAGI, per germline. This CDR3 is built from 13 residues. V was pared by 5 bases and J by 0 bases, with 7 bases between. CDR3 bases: TGTGCCAGCAGTACAGGTTCTAACTATGGCTACACCTTC. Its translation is CASSTGSNYGYTF.

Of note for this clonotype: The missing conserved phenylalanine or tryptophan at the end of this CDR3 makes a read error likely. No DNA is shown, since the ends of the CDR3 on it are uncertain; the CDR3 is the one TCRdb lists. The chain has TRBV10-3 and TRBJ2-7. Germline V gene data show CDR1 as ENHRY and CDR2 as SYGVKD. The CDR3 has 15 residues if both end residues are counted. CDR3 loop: CAISARLQETQYFGS.

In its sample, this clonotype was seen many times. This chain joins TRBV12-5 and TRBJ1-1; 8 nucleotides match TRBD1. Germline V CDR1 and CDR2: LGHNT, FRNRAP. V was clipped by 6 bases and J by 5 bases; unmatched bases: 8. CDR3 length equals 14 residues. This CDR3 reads CASGPGGGGTEAFF. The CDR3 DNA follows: TGTGCTAGTGGGCCAGGGGGCGGAGGGACTGAAGCTTTCTTT.

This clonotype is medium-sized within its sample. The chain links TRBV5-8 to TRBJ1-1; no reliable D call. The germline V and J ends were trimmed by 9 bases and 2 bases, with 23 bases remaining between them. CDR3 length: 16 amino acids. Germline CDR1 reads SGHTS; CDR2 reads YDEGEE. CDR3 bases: TGTGCCACCGGTACGGGGTGGAGATTGGGCAACACTGAAGCTTTCTTT. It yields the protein CATGTGWRLGNTEAFF.

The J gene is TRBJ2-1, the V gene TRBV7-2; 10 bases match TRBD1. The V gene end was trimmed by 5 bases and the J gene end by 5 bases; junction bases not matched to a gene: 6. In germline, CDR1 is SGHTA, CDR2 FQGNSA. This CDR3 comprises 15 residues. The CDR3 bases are TGTGCCAGCAGCCCCCAGGGACAGGGGCACAATGAGCAGTTCTTC. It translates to CASSPQGQGHNEQFF.

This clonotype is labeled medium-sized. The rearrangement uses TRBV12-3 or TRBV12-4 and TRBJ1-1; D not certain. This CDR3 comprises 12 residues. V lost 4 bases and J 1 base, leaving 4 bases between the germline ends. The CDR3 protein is CASSYKNTEAFF. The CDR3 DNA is TGTGCCAGCAGTTACAAGAACACTGAAGCTTTCTTT.

The CDR3 loop reads CASSFRENQETQYF. The CDR3, as DNA: TGTGCCAGCAGCTTCCGGGAAAACCAAGAGACCCAGTACTTC. This chain uses TRBV7-2 with TRBJ2-5; tentatively, D is TRBD2 (5 bases). Germline-derived CDR1 and CDR2 are SGHTA and FQGNSA. Trimming shortened V by 3 bases and J by 0 bases, and 8 bases separated the two germline ends. The CDR3 has 14 amino acids.

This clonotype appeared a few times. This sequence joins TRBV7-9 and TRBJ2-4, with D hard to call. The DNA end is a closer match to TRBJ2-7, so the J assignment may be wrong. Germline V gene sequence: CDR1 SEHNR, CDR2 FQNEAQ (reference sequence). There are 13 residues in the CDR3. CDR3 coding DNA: TGTGCCAGCAGCCCCATGGGTAATTACGAGCAGTACTTC. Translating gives CASSPMGNYEQYF.

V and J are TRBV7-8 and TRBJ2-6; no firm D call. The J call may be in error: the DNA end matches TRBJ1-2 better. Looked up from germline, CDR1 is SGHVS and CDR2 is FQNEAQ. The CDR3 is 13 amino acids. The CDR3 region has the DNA TGTGCCAGCAGCATCAATCGGAACTATGGCTACACCTTC. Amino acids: CASSINRNYGYTF.

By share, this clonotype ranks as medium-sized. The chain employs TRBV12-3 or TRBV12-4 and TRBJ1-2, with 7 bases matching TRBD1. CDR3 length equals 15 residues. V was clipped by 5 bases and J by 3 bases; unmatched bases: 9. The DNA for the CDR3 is TGTGCCAGCAGTGAAGGACAGGTGGGGGACTATGGCTACACCTTC. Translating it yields CASSEGQVGDYGYTF.

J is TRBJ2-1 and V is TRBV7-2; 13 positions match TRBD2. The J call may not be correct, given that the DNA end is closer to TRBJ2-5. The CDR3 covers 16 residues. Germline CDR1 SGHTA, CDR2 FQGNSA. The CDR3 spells CASSLGLAGVVETQYF. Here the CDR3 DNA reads TGTGCCAGCAGCCTCGGACTAGCGGGAGTGGTAGAGACCCAGTACTTC.

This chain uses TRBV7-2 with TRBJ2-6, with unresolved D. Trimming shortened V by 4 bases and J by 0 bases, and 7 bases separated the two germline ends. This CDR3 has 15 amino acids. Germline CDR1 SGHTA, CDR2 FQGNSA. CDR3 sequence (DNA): TGTGCCAGCAGCTCGCAGACCTCTGGGGCCAACGTCCTGACTTTC. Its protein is CASSSQTSGANVLTF.

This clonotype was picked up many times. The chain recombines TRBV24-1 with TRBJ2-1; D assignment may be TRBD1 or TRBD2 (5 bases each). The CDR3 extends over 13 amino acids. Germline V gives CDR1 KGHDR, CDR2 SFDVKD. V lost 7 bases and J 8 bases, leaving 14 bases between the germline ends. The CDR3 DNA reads TGTGCCACCAGGAAGGGAGCCAGGGATGAGCAGTTCTTC. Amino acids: CATRKGARDEQFF.

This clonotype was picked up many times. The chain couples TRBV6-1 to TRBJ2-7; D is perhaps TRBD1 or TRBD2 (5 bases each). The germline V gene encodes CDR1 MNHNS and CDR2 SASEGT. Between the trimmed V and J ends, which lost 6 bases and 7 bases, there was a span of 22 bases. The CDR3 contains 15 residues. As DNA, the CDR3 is TGTGCCAGCAGATATACGGGACCGGTTTACAATGAGCAGTACTTC. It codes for CASRYTGPVYNEQYF.

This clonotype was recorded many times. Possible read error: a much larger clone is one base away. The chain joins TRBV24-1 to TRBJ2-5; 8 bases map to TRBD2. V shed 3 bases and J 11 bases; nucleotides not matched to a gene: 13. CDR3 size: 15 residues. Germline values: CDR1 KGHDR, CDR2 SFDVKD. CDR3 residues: CATSDPRGARNEQYF. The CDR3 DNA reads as TGTGCCACCAGTGATCCGCGGGGGGCGAGGAATGAGCAGTACTTC.

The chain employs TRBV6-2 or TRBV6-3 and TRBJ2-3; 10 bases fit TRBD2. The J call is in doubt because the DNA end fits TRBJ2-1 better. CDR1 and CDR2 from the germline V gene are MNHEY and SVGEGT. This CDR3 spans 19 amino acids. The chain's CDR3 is CASSYSSRESGRATHGQFF. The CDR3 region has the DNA TGTGCCAGCAGTTACTCAAGCCGGGAGAGCGGGAGGGCGACCCACGGTCAGTTCTTC.

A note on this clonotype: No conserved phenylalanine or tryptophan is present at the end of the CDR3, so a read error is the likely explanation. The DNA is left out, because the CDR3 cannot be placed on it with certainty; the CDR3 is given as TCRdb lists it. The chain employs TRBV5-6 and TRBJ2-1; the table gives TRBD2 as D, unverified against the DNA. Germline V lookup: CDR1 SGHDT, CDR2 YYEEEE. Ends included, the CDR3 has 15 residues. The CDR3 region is CASSEEPGYGYTFGS.